This T cell receptor (beta chain) was sequenced for a study of identical twins. Via MiXCR, TCRdb re-called the 5' RACE reads, giving one row per CDR3 protein. The sample includes 300,000 to 350,000 distinct CDR3 sequences, 12% of them seen just once. This clonotype was seen a single time. The CDR3 is 13 amino acids. CDR1 is LNHDA, CDR2 SQIVND, per germline (reference sequence). Trimming cost V 8 bases and J 3 bases, with 13 bases left between them. These data were also reused for a study on yellow fever vaccine responses in identical twins. That report notes: Reportedly, the response of twins' T cells to the vaccine seemed partly convergent, partly personalized.

The J gene is TRBJ1-1, the V gene TRBV19; D ambiguous. The specimen was CD8+ T cells sorted from blood. The clonotype comes from a woman aged 18-30 years in good health. The CDR3 nucleotides are TGTGCCAGTGGGGTAGGAGCTTACACTGAAGCTTTCTTT. It codes for CASGVGAYTEAFF.